Following are 5 T cell receptor beta chains from one sample sequenced in a study of blood T cell repertoires in COVID-19. TCRdb's copy holds only in-frame clones and misses some; the assay was immunoSEQ multiplex PCR. The table includes approximately 96,000 clones, roughly 80% detected once. The material sequenced was peripheral blood. Every receptor here comes from an elderly woman with acute or convalescent COVID-19.

This chain links TRBV7-2 with TRBJ1-1; 7 bases align to TRBD1. There are 15 residues in the CDR3. CDR1 and CDR2 (germline): SGHTA, FQGNSA. Trimming cost V 5 bases and J 4 bases; bases outside gene matches: 10. The CDR3 spells CASSKEGAGSTEAFF. In DNA form, the CDR3 reads TGTGCCAGCAGCAAAGAGGGGGCGGGTAGCACTGAAGCTTTCTTT.

The sample holds a few counts of this clone. J is TRBJ1-2 and V is TRBV5-4, with 9 bases fitting TRBD1. Germline V lookup: CDR1 SGHNT, CDR2 YYREEE (reference sequence). This CDR3 contains 15 residues. V shed 0 bases and J 5 bases; nucleotides not matched to a gene: 5. CDR3 sequence: CASSLAGQGVYGYTF. DNA of the CDR3: TGTGCCAGCAGCTTGGCGGGACAGGGAGTATATGGCTACACCTTC.

This clone was counted only a few times. The J gene is TRBJ2-5, the V gene TRBV28; 7 bases agree with TRBD1. Germline V CDR1 and CDR2: MDHEN, SYDVKM. V was clipped by 2 bases and J by 0 bases; unmatched bases: 3. The CDR3 is made up of 15 amino acids. DNA for the CDR3: TGTGCCAGCAGTTTAGGCAGGGGGTACCAAGAGACCCAGTACTTC. This sequence encodes CASSLGRGYQETQYF.

This rearrangement joins TRBV30 to TRBJ1-2; D not resolved. The CDR3 runs to 13 residues. V lost 4 bases, J lost 2 bases, and 11 bases lay in between. The germline V gene has CDR1 GTSNPN and CDR2 SVGIG (reference sequence). CDR3 residues: CAWTPLRNYGYTF. In DNA, the CDR3 is TGTGCCTGGACCCCCCTGAGGAACTATGGCTACACCTTC.

This clone was found a few times. V usage is TRBV4-3 and J usage is TRBJ1-2; TRBD1 matches 12 bases. This CDR3 comprises 17 residues. Germline CDR1 and CDR2: LGHNA and YSLEER. V shed 4 bases, J shed 4 bases, and the junction held 10 bases outside the gene matches. The DNA of the CDR3 is TGCGCCAGCAGCCTGGGACAGGGGGCGCAATCTTTCTATGGCTACACCTTC. Its translation: CASSLGQGAQSFYGYTF.